Here is one T cell receptor beta chain with its context. The antigen it recognizes is unknown. Base qualities are not provided; no much larger clone lies one nucleotide away. Relative to germline, V is missing 3 bases and J is missing 1 base, with 6 bases of the junction outside any gene match. Via the germline V gene, CDR1 is KGHSH and CDR2 LQKENI. The CDR3 runs 16 amino acids, cysteine and phenylalanine included. Only the CDR3 DNA is retained, 48 bases long and in frame from the first base. The CDR3 regions of human TCRbeta chains were analyzed by immunosequencing. The paper's data handling went like this. Repertoire TCRs were checked for matches against a reference library of SARS-CoV-2-specific TCRs that had been generated using the MIRA antigen-specificity platform. Breadth was defined as the fraction of unique TCRs that were SARS-CoV-2-associated, and depth was defined as the fraction of total T cells that were SARS-CoV-2-associated. Using the MIRA data, each spike-specific TCR was mapped to the spike region that the TCR reacts to and placed in a CD4 or CD8 class. Log10-transformed breadth and depth values were compared by one-way ANOVA with Sidak's multiple comparisons tests. TCRdb holds this immuneACCESS table with in-frame rearrangements only. Some clones are missing; in checked studies, unresolved V genes explain under half, and the rest has no known cause. V and J calls plus clone size are reproduced from that table; the DNA served to infer D and trimming. Across this sample there are around 120,000 clones, with about 90% seen only once. Of the sample, less than 4.5% falls within the top ten clones.

Taken with the paper, the label for time point translates to: baseline before first vaccination. The vaccinee samples were drawn from two UK trials, COV001 and COV002, one of which was a single-blind randomized controlled phase 2/3 trial testing AZD1222 (ChAdOx1 nCoV-19) in healthy adults. For TCRbeta chain sequencing, PBMC samples were collected from trial participants at day 0 and at day 28 after the second dose. The data belong to a study of T cell responses to AZD1222 COVID-19 vaccine (dated by TCRdb to the early 2020s). Background for the entire study: AZD1222 recipients whose second dose came at about 4 weeks and those whose second dose came at about 12 weeks were combined into one group, since spike-specific TCR depth and breadth did not differ between the two schedules. TCR sequencing was performed for some 250 trial participants, of whom about 210 were given two doses of AZD1222 and around 25 were given two doses of MenACWY control vaccine. Trial participants were enrolled by age into subgroups of 18-55, 56-69 and 70-plus years, and roughly 150, 30 and 60 TCR-sequenced participants, respectively, were included in these subgroups. Study-wide conclusions, independent of this receptor: The 56-69-year group was small, and its depth increase did not reach significance, likely because of low power. Reportedly, close to half of the unique spike-specific TCRs recognized epitopes lying outside the regions that are mutated in the B.1.351 and B.1.1.7 variants. After two AZD1222 doses, both the breadth and the depth of spike-specific TCRs were significantly higher than at day 0 and than in MenACWY recipients. Because no day 14 peak-response samples were available, the repertoires could be characterized only after the peak T cell response. Most participants were white British and females outnumbered males, and the authors suggested that clonal diversity may have been underestimated. Conclusions about previously exposed vaccinees were limited because only six AZD1222 recipients were SARS-CoV-2 seropositive at baseline. CD4 TCRs associated with the vaccine covered the entire spike protein, and the dominant responses were in regions 160-218 and 743-854.

The chain is made from TRBV18 and TRBJ1-2, and 9 bases in between align with TRBD1. The receptor comes from an adult in good health. Sequenced material: peripheral blood, taken on day 0 of AZD1222 vaccination. The CDR3 protein sequence reads: CASSPTGGGDNYGYTF. The DNA sequence follows: TGTGCCAGCTCACCTACAGGGGGCGGTGATAACTATGGCTACACCTTC.